The 32 T cell receptor beta chains in this list originate from one sample, sequenced in a study of cytomegalovirus exposure and HLA in healthy donors. With 60 Vbeta and 13 Jbeta primers, the PCR was carried out. This table comes from immunoSEQ multiplex PCR, and its TCRdb copy is limited to in-frame clones, with some not included. The repertoire includes some 150,000 clones, less than 80% of them detected once, and 2.1% sits in the top ten. Sequencing input: PBMCs. Receptors were obtained from a man aged 30 to 39 in good health and CMV-seronegative.

The chain employs TRBV5-6 and TRBJ2-5, with 7 bases identical to TRBD1. This CDR3 contains 13 residues. Germline V lookup: CDR1 SGHDT, CDR2 YYEEEE. The V segment lost 4 bases and the J segment 7 bases; nucleotides outside the gene matches: 7. CDR3 nucleotides: TGTGCCAGCAGCGCAGACAGGGACGGGACCCAGTACTTC. Amino acids: CASSADRDGTQYF.

The rearrangement joins TRBV29-1 to TRBJ2-1, with TRBD2 matching over 8 bases. The V gene end was trimmed by 3 bases and the J gene end by 3 bases; junction bases not matched to a gene: 7. CDR3 length equals 15 residues. The germline gives CDR1 SQVTM, CDR2 ANQGSEA. The CDR3 reads CSVDGLAEIYNEQFF. The CDR3 nucleotides read TGCAGCGTTGATGGACTAGCCGAGATCTACAATGAGCAGTTCTTC.

The gene calls are TRBV5-1 and TRBJ2-2; D is perhaps TRBD1 (7 bases). V gave up 4 bases and J gave up 1 base, with 17 bases separating them. This CDR3 has 17 residues. Germline loops: CDR1 SGHRS, CDR2 YFSETQ. CDR3 loop: CASSPAGRTGNTGELFF. DNA for the CDR3: TGCGCCAGCAGCCCGGCGGGGCGGACAGGGAACACCGGGGAGCTGTTTTTT.

The chain links TRBV6-1 to TRBJ2-7; 8 bases line up with TRBD2. Trimming removed 4 bases from V and 3 bases from J; junction bases left unmatched: 2. The V gene's germline CDR1 is MNHNS and CDR2 SASEGT. The CDR3 consists of 13 residues. CDR3 loop: CASSAGGGYEQYF. CDR3 DNA: TGTGCCAGCAGTGCCGGGGGGGGCTACGAGCAGTACTTC.

The V and J genes are TRBV5-4 and TRBJ1-2; the D gene is possibly TRBD1 (6 bases). Trimming shortened V by 1 base and J by 8 bases, and 15 bases separated the two germline ends. CDR1 is SGHNT, CDR2 YYREEE, per germline (reference sequence). CDR3 length: 14 amino acids. CDR3 loop: CASSLNGQSVGYTF. The CDR3 DNA is TGTGCCAGCAGCTTGAACGGACAGTCAGTAGGCTACACCTTC.

The V call is TRBV2, the J call TRBJ1-1; TRBD1 matches 7 bases. The CDR3 is made up of 13 amino acids. Germline V gene data show CDR1 as SNHLY and CDR2 as FYNNEI. V shed 4 bases and J 7 bases; nucleotides not matched to a gene: 6. CDR3 bases: TGTGCCAGCAGTGCGGGACAGCCTTTTGAAGCTTTCTTT. It yields the protein CASSAGQPFEAFF.

The J gene is TRBJ1-2, the V gene TRBV28; TRBD1 is a possible D gene (5 bases). CDR3 length equals 14 residues. V was cut by 6 bases and J by 5 bases, with 16 bases left in between. Germline V gene lookup returns CDR1 MDHEN and CDR2 SYDVKM. CDR3 coding DNA: TGTGCCAGCAGCCACGGAGAGGAGGGGTATGGCTACACCTTC. This sequence encodes CASSHGEEGYGYTF.

CDR3: CASSFPGRVDSPLHF. CDR3 bases: TGTGCCAGCAGTTTCCCGGGGAGGGTGGATTCACCCCTCCACTTT. This rearrangement joins TRBV28 to TRBJ1-6; no definite D call. The length of the CDR3 is 15 residues. Germline-derived CDR1 and CDR2 are MDHEN and SYDVKM. Between the trimmed V and J ends, which lost 3 bases and 8 bases, there was a span of 14 bases.

This clone has a handful of counts. The gene calls are TRBV28 and TRBJ2-5; the D gene is possibly TRBD2 (6 bases). V was shortened by 6 bases and J by 5 bases, with 16 bases between the two germline ends. CDR1 is MDHEN and CDR2 is SYDVKM in the germline V gene. There are 14 residues in the CDR3. CDR3 bases: TGTGCCAGCAGACCACGGGGGTCAGGTGAGACCCAGTACTTC. It specifies CASRPRGSGETQYF. Variable domain in full (rest from reference TRBV28 and TRBJ2-5): DVKVTQSSRYLVKRTGEKVFLECVQDMDHENMFWYRQDPGLGLRLIYFSYDVKMKEKGDIPEGYSVSREKKERFSLILESASTNQTSMYLCASRPRGSGETQYFGPGTRLLVL.

This chain uses TRBV28 with TRBJ2-7; a possible D gene is TRBD1 (6 bases). Trimming left V 3 bases short and J 7 bases short, with 13 bases between. This CDR3 region has 13 residues. Germline CDR1 MDHEN, CDR2 SYDVKM. CDR3 sequence reads: CASSLGQGMEQYF. Written as DNA, the CDR3 is TGTGCCAGCAGTTTGGGCCAGGGGATGGAGCAGTACTTC.

This rearrangement joins TRBV27 to TRBJ2-7, with TRBD1 identical over 12 bases. The CDR3 extends over 20 amino acids. CDR1 is MNHEY, CDR2 SMNVEV, per germline (reference sequence). V trimming: 5 bases; J trimming: 0 bases; junction bases outside the gene matches: 17. The CDR3 DNA follows: TGTGCCAGCAGTGACCTGTCGGGACAGGGGGCCAACCCGGTCTCCTACGAGCAGTACTTC. It yields the protein CASSDLSGQGANPVSYEQYF.

J is TRBJ1-1 and V is TRBV25-1; 7 bases align to TRBD1. The CDR3 has 15 residues. Germline CDR1 reads MGHDK; CDR2 reads SYGVNS. V lost 3 bases, J lost 2 bases, and 6 bases stayed unmatched. The DNA of the CDR3 is TGTGCCAGCAGTGATTCTGACAGGGTAAACACTGAAGCTTTCTTT. Translated: CASSDSDRVNTEAFF.

This chain joins TRBV7-9 and TRBJ2-3; TRBD2 aligns across 7 bases. CDR3 size: 14 residues. Germline V gives CDR1 SEHNR, CDR2 FQNEAQ (reference sequence). Losses at the gene ends were 4 bases for V and 3 bases for J; bases not matched to a gene: 4. The CDR3 DNA sequence: TGTGCCAGCAGCTACCGGGACTATACAGATACGCAGTATTTT. As protein: CASSYRDYTDTQYF.

This chain uses TRBV6-5 with TRBJ1-5; possible D gene TRBD1, 6 bases. V was cut by 2 bases and J by 2 bases, with 10 bases left in between. The length of the CDR3 is 15 residues. Germline CDR1 and CDR2: MNHEY and SVGAGI. CDR3 DNA sequence: TGTGCCAGCAGTTACCAGGGGTGGTGCAATCAGCCCCAGCATTTT. Its protein product is CASSYQGWCNQPQHF.

This clone was detected only a few times. The junction departs from germline at one end; a sequencing error may be responsible. This chain uses TRBV9 with TRBJ2-1, with TRBD1 identical over 7 bases. Germline values: CDR1 SGDLS, CDR2 YYNGEE. The CDR3 is 17 residues long. CDR3 DNA sequence: TGTGCCAGCAGCGTAGCGGTAGGGGACAGCAAATACAATGGGCAGTTCTTC. Amino acid sequence: CASSVAVGDSKYNGQFF.

There are a few counts of this clone. This sequence joins TRBV29-1 and TRBJ1-2; D remains ambiguous. V gave up 2 bases and J gave up 8 bases, with 12 bases separating them. The length of the CDR3 is 12 residues. Germline CDR1 is SQVTM and CDR2 is ANQGSEA. The CDR3 sequence: CSVESGNEGYTF. The CDR3 DNA sequence: TGCAGCGTTGAATCCGGGAATGAGGGCTACACCTTC.

J is TRBJ1-2 and V is TRBV14; no definite D call. Trimming shortened V by 1 base and J by 7 bases, and 4 bases separated the two germline ends. The CDR3 sequence is 11 residues long. Germline CDR1 is SGHDN and CDR2 is FVKESK. CDR3 region: CASSQGGGYTF. The CDR3 region has the DNA TGTGCCAGCAGCCAAGGAGGTGGCTACACCTTC.

With regard to this clone: This sample includes further DNA sequences coding for the same CDR3. The rearrangement links TRBV30 to TRBJ2-7, with 7 nucleotides matching TRBD1. Trimming at V came to 0 bases and at J to 2 bases, leaving 1 base not matched to a gene. This CDR3 contains 13 residues. The germline CDR1 and CDR2 sequences are GTSNPN and SVGIG (reference sequence). This CDR3 is CAWSVDRAYEQYF. DNA of the CDR3: TGTGCCTGGAGTGTAGACAGGGCCTACGAGCAGTACTTC.

This clone was observed once. The chain joins TRBV28 to TRBJ1-2, with 8 bases identical to TRBD1. This CDR3 comprises 16 residues. CDR1 and CDR2 (germline): MDHEN, SYDVKM. Losses at the gene ends were 5 bases for V and 6 bases for J; bases not matched to a gene: 14. CDR3 coding DNA: TGTGCCAGCAGTCCTTCAGGACAGGGCTTCTTCGATGGCTACACCTTC. It translates to CASSPSGQGFFDGYTF.

This sequence joins TRBV6-5 and TRBJ2-2; D uncertain. This CDR3 is 15 amino acids long. V dropped 3 bases and J dropped 2 bases, with 10 bases sitting between them. CDR1 is MNHEY and CDR2 is SVGAGI in the germline V gene. DNA of the CDR3: TGTGCCAGCAGTTATGGGCAGGCCAACACCGGGGAGCTGTTTTTT. Translation gives CASSYGQANTGELFF.

This sequence joins TRBV7-9 and TRBJ2-3; D is undetermined. Looked up from germline, CDR1 is SEHNR and CDR2 is FQNEAQ (reference sequence). The CDR3 is made up of 11 amino acids. Trimming cost V 5 bases and J 6 bases, with 6 bases left between them. The CDR3 spells CASSPVDTQYF. The CDR3 coding sequence is TGTGCCAGCAGCCCCGTTGATACGCAGTATTTT.

The chain joins TRBV6-6 to TRBJ1-1; possible D gene TRBD1, 6 bases. Per the germline V gene, CDR1 is MNHNY and CDR2 is SVGAGI (reference sequence). With 2 bases removed from V and 8 bases from J, the gap between germline ends came to 9 bases. The CDR3 has 12 residues. The CDR3 nucleotides read TGTGCCAGCAGTTACAGGGGGGGGGAAGCTTTCTTT. This encodes CASSYRGGEAFF.

The chain has TRBV30 and TRBJ2-1; a weak D match, TRBD2 (7 bases). V was clipped by 3 bases and J by 7 bases, with 19 bases between them. Germline values: CDR1 GTSNPN, CDR2 SVGIG (reference sequence). CDR3 size: 15 residues. The CDR3 sequence: CAWRKGGQEGNEQFF. CDR3 sequence (DNA): TGTGCCTGGAGAAAGGGGGGGCAGGAGGGAAATGAGCAGTTCTTC.

The rearrangement joins TRBV6-1 to TRBJ2-7, with TRBD1 identical over 10 bases. Germline CDR1 reads MNHNS; CDR2 reads SASEGT. The CDR3 is 15 amino acids. After removal of 4 bases from V and 4 bases from J, the junction contained 7 bases not matched to a gene. In DNA form, the CDR3 reads TGTGCCAGCAGTGTTATCGGGACAGGGGCATACGAGCAGTACTTC. Encoded protein: CASSVIGTGAYEQYF.

V and J are TRBV21-1 and TRBJ1-4. TRBV21-1 is flagged as a pseudogene. The CDR3 loop spans 16 amino acids. CDR3 residues: CASSKKSGGLNEKLFF. Here the CDR3 DNA reads TGTGCCAGCAGCAAAAAGAGCGGCGGATTGAATGAAAAACTGTTTTTT.

The chain recombines TRBV10-3 with TRBJ2-7; the match to TRBD1 covers 10 bases. Germline assignment: CDR1 ENHRY and CDR2 SYGVKD. The CDR3 totals 13 residues. Trimming took 10 bases from V and 1 from J; bases not matched to a gene: 4. CDR3: CATTGQGSYEQYF. The CDR3 region has the DNA TGTGCCACGACGGGACAGGGGTCCTACGAGCAGTACTTC.

The chain joins TRBV7-9 to TRBJ1-4; the match to TRBD1 covers 8 bases. The length of the CDR3 is 16 residues. V lost 4 bases to trimming and J lost 7 bases; unmatched junction nucleotides: 11. From germline, CDR1 is SEHNR and CDR2 FQNEAQ (reference sequence). CDR3 coding DNA: TGTGCCAGCAGCTCCACCGGGCAGGGGGCCTTTGAAAAACTGTTTTTT. Protein sequence: CASSSTGQGAFEKLFF.

This sequence joins TRBV6-4 and TRBJ2-1, with TRBD2 matching over 10 bases. This CDR3 is 16 amino acids long. From germline, CDR1 is MRHNA and CDR2 SNTAGT. The J segment lost 3 bases and the V segment lost 4 bases, leaving 6 bases of the junction unmatched. The CDR3, as DNA: TGTGCCAGCAGTGTCAAGGGGACTAGCGACTACAATGAGCAGTTCTTC. Protein product: CASSVKGTSDYNEQFF.

The gene calls are TRBV28 and TRBJ1-5, with a possible D match to TRBD1 (6 bases). The CDR3 has 17 residues. CDR1 is MDHEN and CDR2 is SYDVKM in the germline V gene. V was cut by 3 bases and J by 5 bases, with 20 bases left in between. CDR3 nucleotides: TGTGCCAGCAGTTTGGACAGCGGGGTTTTGGGGTATCAGCCCCAGCATTTT. Its protein is CASSLDSGVLGYQPQHF.

This clone occurred a few times. The chain is built from TRBV30 and TRBJ2-7; D is unclear. Germline CDR1 is GTSNPN and CDR2 is SVGIG (reference sequence). Trimming cost V 0 bases and J 5 bases, with 5 bases left between them. CDR3 length equals 11 residues. CDR3 sequence reads: CAWSVSDEQYF. In DNA, the CDR3 is TGTGCCTGGAGTGTATCAGACGAGCAGTACTTC. Filled out from reference TRBV30 and TRBJ2-7, the complete variable domain reads SQTIHQWPATLVQPVGSPLSLECTVEGTSNPNLYWYRQAAGRGLQLLFYSVGIGQISSEVPQNLSASRPQDRQFILSSKKLLLSDSGFYLCAWSVSDEQYFGPGTRLTVT.

This clone occurred a few times. The rearrangement joins TRBV7-9 to TRBJ2-7, with TRBD1 identical over 9 bases. The germline V gene encodes CDR1 SEHNR and CDR2 FQNEAQ (reference sequence). The ends lost 5 bases at V and 5 bases at J; junction bases unmatched: 22. The CDR3 runs 19 residues. The CDR3 DNA reads TGTGCCAGCAGCCCAACCTATGGGACAGGGAACGGGTTTGATGACGAGCAGTACTTC. It translates to CASSPTYGTGNGFDDEQYF. Drawing the rest from reference TRBV7-9 and TRBJ2-7, the complete variable domain is DTGVSQNPRHKITKRGQNVTFRCDPISEHNRLYWYRQTLGQGPEFLTYFQNEAQLEKSRLLSDRFSAERPKGSFSTLEIQRTEQGDSAMYLCASSPTYGTGNGFDDEQYFGPGTRLTVT.

The chain has TRBV27 and TRBJ2-2; TRBD1 agrees at 10 bases. CDR1 MNHEY and CDR2 SMNVEV come from the germline V gene (reference sequence). V gave up 5 bases and J gave up 7 bases; unmatched junction bases: 7. The CDR3 runs 15 residues. CDR3 protein: CASSLRQGADGELFF. The CDR3 DNA reads TGTGCCAGCAGTCTGCGACAGGGGGCGGACGGGGAGCTGTTTTTT.